The next 23 T cell receptor beta chains were all read from a single sample in a study of T cell responses to AZD1222 COVID-19 vaccine. Libraries were prepared by immunoSEQ multiplex PCR; TCRdb keeps only in-frame clonotypes and omits some of them. The sample yields around 130,000 clones, roughly 92% seen once. Material: peripheral blood, obtained 28 days after the second AZD1222 dose. The receptors here all came from an adult who received the AZD1222 COVID-19 vaccine.

This rearrangement joins TRBV27 to TRBJ1-4, with D possibly TRBD1 on 6 matching bases. Germline values: CDR1 MNHEY, CDR2 SMNVEV (reference sequence). V was clipped by 8 bases and J by 4 bases, with 14 bases between them. This CDR3 region has 14 residues. CDR3 bases: TGTGCCAGCGGCCGATGGGACATTAATGAAAAACTGTTTTTT. Its translation is CASGRWDINEKLFF.

J is TRBJ2-1 and V is TRBV7-2, with 11 bases matching TRBD1. This CDR3 has 15 residues. CDR1 and CDR2 from the germline V gene are SGHTA and FQGNSA. V trimming: 3 bases; J trimming: 3 bases; junction bases outside the gene matches: 1. The CDR3 reads CASSFGTGGYNEQFF. The CDR3 DNA reads TGTGCCAGCAGCTTCGGGACAGGGGGCTACAATGAGCAGTTCTTC.

The chain combines TRBV19 with TRBJ2-4; TRBD2 is a possible D gene (5 bases). Germline loops: CDR1 LNHDA, CDR2 SQIVND (reference sequence). V was trimmed by 0 bases and J by 0 bases, leaving 12 bases between them. This CDR3 region has 17 residues. The CDR3 region is CASSIDRAAGAKNIQYF. The CDR3 coding sequence is TGTGCCAGTAGTATAGATCGAGCGGCCGGAGCCAAAAACATTCAGTACTTC.

The chain is built from TRBV7-9 and TRBJ2-2, with 9 bases fitting TRBD1. Germline loops: CDR1 SEHNR, CDR2 FQNEAQ (reference sequence). The CDR3 is 15 residues long. The junction had 6 bases not matched to a gene; V was cut back by 5 bases and J by 5 bases. CDR3 loop: CASSHRTGETGELFF. CDR3 nucleotide sequence: TGTGCCAGCAGCCATCGGACAGGGGAAACCGGGGAGCTGTTTTTT.

The chain carries TRBV30 and TRBJ2-1; maybe TRBD2 (5 bases). Germline CDR1 is GTSNPN and CDR2 is SVGIG (reference sequence). The CDR3 is 12 residues long. Trimming shortened V by 8 bases and J by 7 bases, and 15 bases separated the two germline ends. CDR3 in DNA: TGTGCCCTCGGATTGAGGAGGAATGAGCAGTTCTTC. Encoded protein: CALGLRRNEQFF.

The chain employs TRBV6-4 and TRBJ1-2; D ambiguous. This CDR3 contains 13 residues. Germline loops: CDR1 MRHNA, CDR2 SNTAGT. V was cut by 0 bases and J by 4 bases, with 6 bases left in between. The CDR3 region has the DNA TGTGCCAGCAGTGACTCGACCGGCTATGGCTACACCTTC. Protein: CASSDSTGYGYTF.

The V and J genes are TRBV6-5 and TRBJ1-2; 10 nucleotides agree with TRBD1. V trimming: 4 bases; J trimming: 8 bases; junction bases outside the gene matches: 4. Per germline, CDR1 MNHEY and CDR2 SVGAGI. The CDR3 consists of 13 residues. The CDR3 sequence: CASSWDRGRGYTF. CDR3 sequence (DNA): TGTGCCAGCAGTTGGGACAGGGGTAGAGGCTACACCTTC.

This sequence joins TRBV28 and TRBJ2-7; D is perhaps TRBD1 (6 bases). Germline lookup yields CDR1 MDHEN and CDR2 SYDVKM. The length of the CDR3 is 11 residues. Trimming removed 6 bases at V and 12 bases at J, with 15 bases between. The CDR3 spells CASSTGRLRYF. In DNA form, the CDR3 reads TGTGCCAGCAGCACAGGGCGTTTGAGGTACTTC.

The V call is TRBV24-1, the J call TRBJ1-5; D is undetermined. Trimming removed 4 bases from V and 1 base from J, with 7 bases in between. The CDR3 contains 14 residues. The germline V gene encodes CDR1 KGHDR and CDR2 SFDVKD. This chain's CDR3 is CATSDRRSNQPQHF. The CDR3 DNA follows: TGTGCCACCAGTGACAGGAGGAGCAATCAGCCCCAGCATTTT.

CDR3 nucleotide sequence: TGTGCCAGCAGCCAAGATCAGGCATCTGAAAAACTGTTTTTT. It specifies CASSQDQASEKLFF. The chain combines TRBV3-1 (or the pseudogene TRBV3-2) with TRBJ1-4; D remains ambiguous. The ends were cut back, 0 bases at V and 7 bases at J, with 9 bases in the middle. CDR3 length: 14 amino acids. CDR1 is LGHDT and CDR2 is YNNKEL in the germline V gene (reference sequence).

The rearrangement links TRBV30 to TRBJ1-5, with 10 positions matching TRBD1. V shed 5 bases and J 0 bases; nucleotides not matched to a gene: 4. The CDR3 is 15 residues long. CDR1 GTSNPN and CDR2 SVGIG come from the germline V gene (reference sequence). In DNA, the CDR3 is TGTGCCTGGGGACAGGGGGAAAATAGCAATCAGCCCCAGCATTTT. This translates into CAWGQGENSNQPQHF.

This sequence joins TRBV3-1 (or the pseudogene TRBV3-2) and TRBJ1-2; D is unresolved. The length of the CDR3 is 13 residues. V dropped 0 bases and J dropped 5 bases, with 7 bases sitting between them. In germline, CDR1 is LGHDT, CDR2 YNNKEL (reference sequence). Here the CDR3 DNA reads TGTGCCAGCAGCCAAGACGTAGGGTATGGCTACACCTTC. It specifies CASSQDVGYGYTF.

The genes are TRBV12-3 or TRBV12-4 and TRBJ1-5; weak D call: TRBD1 (5 bases). This CDR3 region has 13 residues. V was trimmed by 7 bases and J by 4 bases, leaving 11 bases between them. The CDR3 is CASIPEGNQPQHF. The CDR3, as DNA: TGTGCCAGCATCCCAGAGGGGAATCAGCCCCAGCATTTT.

The count of this clone is one. The rearrangement joins TRBV7-2 to TRBJ2-7, with 10 positions matching TRBD2. V trimming: 4 bases; J trimming: 4 bases; junction bases outside the gene matches: 7. Germline CDR1 reads SGHTA; CDR2 reads FQGNSA. The CDR3 covers 15 residues. CDR3: CASSSSGRALYEQYF. The CDR3 DNA follows: TGTGCCAGCAGCTCAAGCGGGAGGGCCCTATACGAGCAGTACTTC.

This clone appeared a few times. This chain connects TRBV30 to TRBJ1-4, with a possible D match to TRBD1 (6 bases). Germline V lookup: CDR1 GTSNPN, CDR2 SVGIG (reference sequence). This CDR3 is 13 amino acids long. Trimming left V 3 bases short and J 6 bases short, with 11 bases between. CDR3 sequence: CAWSRDTDEKLFF. The CDR3 coding sequence is TGTGCCTGGAGCCGGGACACTGATGAAAAACTGTTTTTT.

This clone has just one count. The chain joins TRBV15 to TRBJ2-3; 7 bases fit TRBD2. Trimming cost V 0 bases and J 0 bases; bases outside gene matches: 0. The CDR3 loop spans 15 amino acids. Germline assignment: CDR1 LNHNV and CDR2 YYDKDF (reference sequence). As DNA, the CDR3 is TGTGCCACCAGCAGAGATAGCGGGAGCACAGATACGCAGTATTTT. This codes for CATSRDSGSTDTQYF.

The V gene is TRBV7-2, the J gene TRBJ2-1, with TRBD1 identical over 9 bases. CDR1 and CDR2 from the germline V gene are SGHTA and FQGNSA. This CDR3 is 13 amino acids long. The V gene end was trimmed by 5 bases and the J gene end by 8 bases; junction bases not matched to a gene: 4. The CDR3 DNA reads TGTGCCAGCAGCAACACAGGGGGCTATGAGCAGTTCTTC. Encoded protein: CASSNTGGYEQFF.

V is TRBV16 and J is TRBJ2-7; D perhaps matches TRBD2 (5 bases). V was trimmed by 0 bases and J by 7 bases, leaving 13 bases between them. Germline CDR1 and CDR2: KGHSY and FQNENV. This CDR3 contains 14 residues. CDR3 DNA sequence: TGTGCCAGCAGCCAATCGCCTGGGCCGGGAGAGCAGTACTTC. Translating it yields CASSQSPGPGEQYF.

This chain links TRBV10-3 with TRBJ2-7, with 8 bases aligning to TRBD1. Germline V gives CDR1 ENHRY, CDR2 SYGVKD. CDR3 length equals 14 residues. V shed 5 bases, J shed 3 bases, and the junction held 6 bases outside the gene matches. The chain's CDR3 is CAISRQGRDYEQYF. The CDR3 coding sequence is TGTGCCATCAGTAGACAGGGGCGGGACTACGAGCAGTACTTC.

The chain joins TRBV15 to TRBJ1-3; D is unresolved. Deletions cut 0 bases from V and 5 bases from J, with 8 bases between. The CDR3 length is 14 residues. The V gene's germline CDR1 is LNHNV and CDR2 YYDKDF (reference sequence). CDR3 protein: CATSRDPTRNTIYF. The CDR3 DNA follows: TGTGCCACCAGCAGAGACCCTACCAGAAACACCATATATTTT.

This chain joins TRBV5-1 and TRBJ1-5, with a possible D match to TRBD1 (6 bases). The CDR3 extends over 13 amino acids. Germline V gene lookup returns CDR1 SGHRS and CDR2 YFSETQ. Trimming left V 4 bases short and J 4 bases short, with 9 bases between. The CDR3 region is CASSQDSNQPQHF. Written as DNA, the CDR3 is TGCGCCAGCAGCCAGGACAGTAATCAGCCCCAGCATTTT.

The chain joins TRBV19 to TRBJ1-6, with 9 positions matching TRBD1. CDR3 length: 16 amino acids. The germline V gene has CDR1 LNHDA and CDR2 SQIVND (reference sequence). V gave up 7 bases and J gave up 5 bases; unmatched junction bases: 9. In DNA form, the CDR3 reads TGTGCCAGTAACCCCACAGGGGGCGGTAATAATTCACCCCTCCACTTT. Amino acid sequence: CASNPTGGGNNSPLHF.

CDR3 DNA: TGTGCCACCAGCAGAGATCTTAGTAACTCCTACGAGCAGTACTTC. Translated: CATSRDLSNSYEQYF. This chain links TRBV15 with TRBJ2-7; no clear D. Trimming took off 0 bases at V and 0 bases at J, with 9 bases between the two ends. The germline V gene has CDR1 LNHNV and CDR2 YYDKDF (reference sequence). The length of the CDR3 is 15 residues.